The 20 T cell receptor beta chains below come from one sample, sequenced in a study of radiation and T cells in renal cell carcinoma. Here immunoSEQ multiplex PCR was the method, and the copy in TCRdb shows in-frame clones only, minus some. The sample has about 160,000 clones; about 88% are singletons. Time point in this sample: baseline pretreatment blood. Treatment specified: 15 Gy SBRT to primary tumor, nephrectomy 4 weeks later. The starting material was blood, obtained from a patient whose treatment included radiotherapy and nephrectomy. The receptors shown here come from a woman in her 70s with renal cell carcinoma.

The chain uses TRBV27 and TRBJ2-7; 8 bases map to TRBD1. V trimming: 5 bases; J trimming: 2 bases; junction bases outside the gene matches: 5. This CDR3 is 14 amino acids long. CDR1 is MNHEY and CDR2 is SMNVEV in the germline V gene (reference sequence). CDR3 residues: CASSGQGFPYEQYF. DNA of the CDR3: TGTGCCAGCAGTGGACAGGGATTCCCCTACGAGCAGTACTTC.

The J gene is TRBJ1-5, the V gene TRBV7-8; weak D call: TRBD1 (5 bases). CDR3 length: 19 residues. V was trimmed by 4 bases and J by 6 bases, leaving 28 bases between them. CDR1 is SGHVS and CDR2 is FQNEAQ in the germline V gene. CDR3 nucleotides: TGTGCCAGCAGCTCTCACCGGTACCCGAATCGACGGGGCCCTCAGCCCCAGCATTTT. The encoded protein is CASSSHRYPNRRGPQPQHF. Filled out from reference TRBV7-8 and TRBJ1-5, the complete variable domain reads GAGVSQSPRYKVAKRGQDVALRCDPISGHVSLFWYQQALGQGPEFLTYFQNEAQLDKSGLPSDRFFAERPEGSVSTLKIQRTQQEDSAVYLCASSSHRYPNRRGPQPQHFGDGTRLSIL.

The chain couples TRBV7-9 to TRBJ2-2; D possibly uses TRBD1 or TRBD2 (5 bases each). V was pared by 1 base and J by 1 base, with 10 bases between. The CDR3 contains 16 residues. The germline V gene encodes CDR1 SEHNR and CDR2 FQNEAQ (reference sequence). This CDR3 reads CASSLVGAQNTGELFF. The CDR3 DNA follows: TGTGCCAGCAGCTTAGTCGGGGCCCAGAACACCGGGGAGCTGTTTTTT.

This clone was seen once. CDR3 amino acids: CASITGLNQPQHF. DNA for the CDR3: TGTGCCAGCATTACAGGGCTGAATCAGCCCCAGCATTTT. This chain links TRBV6-1 with TRBJ1-5; TRBD1 is a possible D gene (6 bases). This CDR3 comprises 13 residues. Trimming pared 7 bases from V and 4 bases from J, leaving 11 bases between. Germline loops: CDR1 MNHNS, CDR2 SASEGT.

CDR3: CASKVWGRETQYF. As DNA, the CDR3 is TGTGCCAGTAAGGTTTGGGGGCGAGAGACCCAGTACTTC. The rearrangement uses TRBV19 and TRBJ2-5; perhaps TRBD1 as D (6 bases). This CDR3 has 13 amino acids. CDR1 is LNHDA and CDR2 is SQIVND in the germline V gene (reference sequence). Trimming stripped 7 bases from V and 4 bases from J, with 13 bases between.

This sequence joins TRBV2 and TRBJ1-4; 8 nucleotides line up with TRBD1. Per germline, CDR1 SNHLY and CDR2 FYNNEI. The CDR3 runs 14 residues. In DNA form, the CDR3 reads TGTGCTACCAAGCTCGGGACAGGCAATGAAAAACTGTTTTTT. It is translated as CATKLGTGNEKLFF.

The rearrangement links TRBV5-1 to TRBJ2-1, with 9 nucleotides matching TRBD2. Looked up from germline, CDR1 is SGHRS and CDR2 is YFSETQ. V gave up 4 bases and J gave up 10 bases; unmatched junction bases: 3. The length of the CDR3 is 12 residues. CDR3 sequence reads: CASSAGGDEQFF. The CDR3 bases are TGCGCCAGCAGCGCGGGGGGGGACGAGCAGTTCTTC.

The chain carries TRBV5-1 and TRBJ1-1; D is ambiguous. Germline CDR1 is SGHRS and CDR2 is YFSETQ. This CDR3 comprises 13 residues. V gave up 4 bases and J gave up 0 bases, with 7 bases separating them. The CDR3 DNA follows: TGCGCCAGCAGCGGCAGGATGAACACTGAAGCTTTCTTT. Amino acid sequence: CASSGRMNTEAFF.

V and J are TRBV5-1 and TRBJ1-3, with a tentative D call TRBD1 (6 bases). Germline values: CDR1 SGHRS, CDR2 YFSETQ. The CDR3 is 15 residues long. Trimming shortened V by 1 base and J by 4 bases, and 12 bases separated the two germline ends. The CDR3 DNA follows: TGCGCCAGCAGCTTGCGGGGGGGCCCCGGAAACACCATATATTTT. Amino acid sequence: CASSLRGGPGNTIYF. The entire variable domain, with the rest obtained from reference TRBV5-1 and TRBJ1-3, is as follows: KAGVTQTPRYLIKTRGQQVTLSCSPISGHRSVSWYQQTPGQGLQFLFEYFSETQRNKGNFPGRFSGRQFSNSRSEMNVSTLELGDSALYLCASSLRGGPGNTIYFGEGSWLTVV.

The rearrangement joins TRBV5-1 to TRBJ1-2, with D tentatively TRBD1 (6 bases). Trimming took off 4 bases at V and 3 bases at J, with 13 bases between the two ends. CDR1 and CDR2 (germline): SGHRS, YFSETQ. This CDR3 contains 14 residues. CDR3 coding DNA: TGCGCCAGCAGCGAAGGGGACATCTACTATGGCTACACCTTC. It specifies CASSEGDIYYGYTF. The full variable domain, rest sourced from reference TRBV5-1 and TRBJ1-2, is KAGVTQTPRYLIKTRGQQVTLSCSPISGHRSVSWYQQTPGQGLQFLFEYFSETQRNKGNFPGRFSGRQFSNSRSEMNVSTLELGDSALYLCASSEGDIYYGYTFGSGTRLTVV.

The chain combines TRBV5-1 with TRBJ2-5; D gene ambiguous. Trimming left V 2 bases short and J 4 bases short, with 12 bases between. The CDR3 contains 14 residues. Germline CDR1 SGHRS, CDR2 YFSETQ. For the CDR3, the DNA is TGCGCCAGCAGCTTAAGGATAGGCCGAGAGACCCAGTACTTC. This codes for CASSLRIGRETQYF.

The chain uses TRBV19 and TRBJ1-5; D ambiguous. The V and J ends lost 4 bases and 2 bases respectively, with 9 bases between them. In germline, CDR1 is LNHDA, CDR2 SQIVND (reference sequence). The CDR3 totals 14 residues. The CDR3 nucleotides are TGTGCCAGTAGTACCAAGGTGGGCAATCAGCCCCAGCATTTT. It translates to CASSTKVGNQPQHF.

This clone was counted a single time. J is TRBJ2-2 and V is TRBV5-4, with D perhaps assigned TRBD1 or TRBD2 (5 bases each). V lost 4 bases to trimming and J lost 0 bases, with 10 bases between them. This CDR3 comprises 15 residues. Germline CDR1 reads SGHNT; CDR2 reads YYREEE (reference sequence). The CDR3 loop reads CASSLGRANTGELFF. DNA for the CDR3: TGTGCCAGCAGCCTGGGACGAGCGAACACCGGGGAGCTGTTTTTT.

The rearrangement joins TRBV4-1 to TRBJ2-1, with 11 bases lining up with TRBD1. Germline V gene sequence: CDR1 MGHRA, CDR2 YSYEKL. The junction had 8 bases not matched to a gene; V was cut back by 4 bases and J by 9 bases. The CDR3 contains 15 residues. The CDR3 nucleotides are TGCGCCAGCAGCCCTGGACAGGGGGCCCGTTTTGAGCAGTTCTTC. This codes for CASSPGQGARFEQFF.

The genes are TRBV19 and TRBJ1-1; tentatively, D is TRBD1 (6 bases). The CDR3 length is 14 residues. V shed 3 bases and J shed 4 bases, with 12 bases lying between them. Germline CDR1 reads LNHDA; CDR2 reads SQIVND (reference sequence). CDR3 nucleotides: TGTGCCAGTAGTATTGGGGGGCAGGGCACTGAAGCTTTCTTT. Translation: CASSIGGQGTEAFF. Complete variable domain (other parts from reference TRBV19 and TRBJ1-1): DGGITQSPKYLFRKEGQNVTLSCEQNLNHDAMYWYRQDPGQGLRLIYYSQIVNDFQKGDIAEGYSVSREKKESFPLTVTSAQKNPTAFYLCASSIGGQGTEAFFGQGTRLTVV.

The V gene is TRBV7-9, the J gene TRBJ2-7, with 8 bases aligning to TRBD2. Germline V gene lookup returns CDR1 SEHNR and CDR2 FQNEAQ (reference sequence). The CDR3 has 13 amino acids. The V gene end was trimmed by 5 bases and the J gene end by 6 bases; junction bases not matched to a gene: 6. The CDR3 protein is CASSAGTSTEQYF. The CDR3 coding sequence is TGTGCCAGCAGCGCCGGGACTAGTACCGAGCAGTACTTC. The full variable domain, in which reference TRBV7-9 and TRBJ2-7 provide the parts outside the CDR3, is DTGVSQNPRHKITKRGQNVTFRCDPISEHNRLYWYRQTLGQGPEFLTYFQNEAQLEKSRLLSDRFSAERPKGSFSTLEIQRTEQGDSAMYLCASSAGTSTEQYFGPGTRLTVT.

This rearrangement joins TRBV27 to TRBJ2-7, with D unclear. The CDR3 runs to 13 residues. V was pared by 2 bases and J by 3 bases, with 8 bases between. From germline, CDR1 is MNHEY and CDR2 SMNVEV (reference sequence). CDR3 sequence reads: CASSLNPGYEQYF. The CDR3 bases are TGTGCCAGCAGTTTAAACCCAGGCTACGAGCAGTACTTC.

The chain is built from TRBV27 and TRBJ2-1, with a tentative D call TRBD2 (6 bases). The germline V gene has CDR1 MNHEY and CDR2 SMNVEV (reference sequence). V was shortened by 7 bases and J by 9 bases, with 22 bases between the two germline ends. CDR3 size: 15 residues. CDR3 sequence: CASTPGGDIRGEQFF. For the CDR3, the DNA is TGTGCCAGCACCCCCGGGGGAGATATTCGGGGTGAGCAGTTCTTC.

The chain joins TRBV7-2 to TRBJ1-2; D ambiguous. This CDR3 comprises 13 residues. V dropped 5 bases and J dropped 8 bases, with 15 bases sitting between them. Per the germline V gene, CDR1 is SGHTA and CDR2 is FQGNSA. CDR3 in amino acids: CASSPSSKEGYTF. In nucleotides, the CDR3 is TGTGCCAGCAGCCCTTCTTCAAAGGAAGGCTACACCTTC.

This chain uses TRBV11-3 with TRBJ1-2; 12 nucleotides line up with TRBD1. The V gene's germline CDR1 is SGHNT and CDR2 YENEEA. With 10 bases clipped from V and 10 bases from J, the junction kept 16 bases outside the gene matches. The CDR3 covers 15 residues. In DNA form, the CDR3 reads TGTGCCATACCGCCGGGACAGGGGGCGTTGGTTGCCTACACCTTC. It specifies CAIPPGQGALVAYTF. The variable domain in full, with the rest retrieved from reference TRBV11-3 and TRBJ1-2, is EAGVVQSPRYKIIEKKQPVAFWCNPISGHNTLYWYLQNLGQGPELLIRYENEEAVDDSQLPKDRFSAERLKGVDSTLKIQPAELGDSAVYLCAIPPGQGALVAYTFGSGTRLTVV.